Presented here are 22 T cell receptor beta chains from one specimen sequenced in a study of blood T cells in healthy people across ages. A sample-barcoded 5' primer and a J-beta primer mix were used in a second PCR of roughly 7 to 11 cycles. Using its own MiXCR run on the 5' RACE reads, TCRdb lists one record per CDR3 protein. The sample includes just under 900,000 distinct CDR3 sequences, around 30% seen only once; the top ten take 17%. Source material: blood. The receptor set was obtained from a woman older than 75 in good health.

The chain has TRBV5-1 and TRBJ2-7, with TRBD2 matching 10 bases. The CDR3 extends over 14 amino acids. V dropped 7 bases and J dropped 5; count of bases not matched to a gene: 9. Germline lookup yields CDR1 SGHRS and CDR2 YFSETQ. CDR3 region: CASGPGLASDEQYF. CDR3 coding DNA: TGCGCCAGCGGCCCGGGACTAGCGTCGGACGAGCAGTACTTC.

The table lists this clonotype with many counts. The rearrangement joins TRBV20-1 to TRBJ2-3, with 11 bases fitting TRBD2. Per the germline V gene, CDR1 is DFQATT and CDR2 is SNEGSKA (reference sequence). The CDR3 covers 15 residues. With 3 bases clipped from V and 5 bases from J, the junction kept 7 bases outside the gene matches. The CDR3 bases are TGCAGTGCTAGGGGGATAGCGGGGGGGCGAGATACGCAGTATTTT. This sequence encodes CSARGIAGGRDTQYF.

The V gene is TRBV10-1, the J gene TRBJ2-2; D gene ambiguous. The germline CDR1 and CDR2 sequences are WNHNN and SYGVQD (reference sequence). The CDR3 totals 17 residues. V was shortened by 6 bases and J by 1 base, with 18 bases between the two germline ends. This CDR3 is CASSPISSGLNTGELFF. The CDR3 DNA reads TGCGCCAGCAGCCCAATCTCCTCAGGCCTGAACACCGGGGAGCTGTTTTTT.

The V call is TRBV5-1, the J call TRBJ2-2; perhaps TRBD2 as D (6 bases). The CDR3 extends over 17 amino acids. Trimming took off 4 bases at V and 2 bases at J, with 18 bases between the two ends. Germline CDR1 reads SGHRS; CDR2 reads YFSETQ. CDR3 sequence: CASSAGQLSKNTGELFF. The DNA for the CDR3 is TGCGCCAGCAGCGCGGGGCAACTTTCGAAAAACACCGGGGAGCTGTTTTTT.

This clonotype has a count of ten or more. The rearrangement uses TRBV2 and TRBJ2-6; D might be TRBD2 (6 bases). Germline CDR1 is SNHLY and CDR2 is FYNNEI. The CDR3 runs to 14 residues. Trimming stripped 8 bases from V and 0 bases from J, with 8 bases between. This chain's CDR3 is CASRGISGANVLTF. The CDR3 coding sequence is TGTGCCAGCCGGGGGATCTCTGGGGCCAACGTCCTGACTTTC.

This clonotype was seen only a few times. The chain employs TRBV30 and TRBJ1-2; D might be TRBD1 (6 bases). Germline values: CDR1 GTSNPN, CDR2 SVGIG (reference sequence). The V end was cut by 4 bases, the J end by 7 bases, with 13 bases between. The CDR3 totals 12 residues. For the CDR3, the DNA is TGTGCCTGGACTCCGACGGGGGCTGGCTACACCTTC. This translates into CAWTPTGAGYTF.

In this sample, this clonotype turned up a few times. V gene TRBV3-1 combines with J gene TRBJ1-5, with D possibly matching TRBD1 (5 bases). This CDR3 comprises 15 residues. Germline CDR1 is LGHDT and CDR2 is YNNKEL (reference sequence). Trimming cost V 6 bases and J 0 bases, with 12 bases left between them. For the CDR3, the DNA is TGTGCCAGCAGTCCGGACACCTATAGCAATCAGCCCCAGCATTTT. It yields the protein CASSPDTYSNQPQHF.

This chain links TRBV13 with TRBJ2-7; TRBD1 might be the D (5 bases). V was pared by 4 bases and J by 3 bases, with 13 bases between. The germline CDR1 and CDR2 sequences are PRHDT and FYEKMQ (reference sequence). The CDR3 covers 14 residues. In nucleotides, the CDR3 is TGTGCCAGCAGCTGGGGCATGACAAGCTACGAGCAGTACTTC. Amino acids: CASSWGMTSYEQYF.

V gene TRBV20-1 combines with J gene TRBJ2-5; perhaps TRBD2 as D (5 bases). TRBJ2-7 explains the end of the DNA better; the J call may be wrong. The CDR3 covers 12 residues. Germline V gene lookup returns CDR1 DFQATT and CDR2 SNEGSKA (reference sequence). The CDR3 here is CSASPRGGEQYF. As DNA, the CDR3 is TGCAGTGCTAGTCCCCGGGGTGGCGAGCAGTACTTC.

This clonotype was counted at least ten times. The chain is built from TRBV20-1 and TRBJ1-2; 7 nucleotides agree with TRBD1. The CDR3 loop spans 16 amino acids. With V trimmed by 0 bases and J by 3 bases, 10 bases remained unmatched. Germline V gene lookup returns CDR1 DFQATT and CDR2 SNEGSKA (reference sequence). The CDR3 is CSARDFSGTVDYGYTF. The CDR3 nucleotides read TGCAGTGCTAGAGATTTCTCCGGGACAGTCGACTATGGCTACACCTTC.

This clonotype was seen many times. J is TRBJ2-1 and V is TRBV7-2, with 9 bases that match TRBD2. Per germline, CDR1 SGHTA and CDR2 FQGNSA. The trim removed 1 base at V and 9 bases at J, leaving 10 bases unmatched. The CDR3 is 16 amino acids. The CDR3 region is CASSLGVGGGASEQFF. CDR3 nucleotide sequence: TGTGCCAGCAGCTTAGGGGTTGGCGGGGGGGCCTCTGAGCAGTTCTTC.

V and J are TRBV10-3 and TRBJ1-6; no firm D call. Germline V gene sequence: CDR1 ENHRY, CDR2 SYGVKD. V dropped 5 bases and J dropped 6 bases, with 14 bases sitting between them. This CDR3 has 15 residues. The DNA for the CDR3 is TGTGCCATCAGTTTGGCGGTAGGCCCTAATTCACCCCTCCACTTT. It codes for CAISLAVGPNSPLHF.

The chain carries TRBV28 and TRBJ1-2; 7 nucleotides agree with TRBD1. With 4 bases clipped from V and 6 bases from J, the junction kept 8 bases outside the gene matches. The CDR3 loop spans 14 amino acids. Germline values: CDR1 MDHEN, CDR2 SYDVKM. CDR3 DNA sequence: TGTGCCAGCAGTTCGTCAGGGGGGAGGCATGGCTACACCTTC. Its protein is CASSSSGGRHGYTF.

The table lists this clonotype with many counts. The chain employs TRBV12-3 or TRBV12-4 and TRBJ2-7; D is possibly TRBD1 (6 bases). The CDR3 spans 14 residues. V lost 7 bases, J lost 2 bases, and 15 bases lay in between. CDR3 loop: CASTATGSAYEQYF. CDR3 sequence (DNA): TGTGCCAGCACCGCCACAGGGAGCGCCTACGAGCAGTACTTC.

This clonotype was seen many times. The rearrangement joins TRBV10-3 to TRBJ1-1; 10 positions match TRBD1. V gave up 6 bases and J gave up 4 bases; unmatched junction bases: 5. Germline CDR1 ENHRY, CDR2 SYGVKD. The CDR3 consists of 14 residues. The CDR3 spells CAIRGTGEGTEAFF. The DNA for the CDR3 is TGTGCCATCAGGGGGACAGGGGAAGGCACTGAAGCTTTCTTT.

This clonotype was found once. The V gene is TRBV12-3 or TRBV12-4, the J gene TRBJ2-3; unclear D gene. CDR3 length: 13 residues. Trimming left V 6 bases short and J 11 bases short, with 18 bases between. CDR3 sequence reads: CASSRRRPDVQYF. CDR3 in DNA: TGTGCCAGCAGCCGACGGAGACCAGATGTGCAGTATTTT.

This clonotype was recorded a few times. The chain joins TRBV12-3 or TRBV12-4 to TRBJ2-7; TRBD2 agrees at 7 bases. The length of the CDR3 is 13 residues. V was pared by 7 bases and J by 5 bases, with 8 bases of the junction left unmatched. The CDR3 loop reads CASTRLGRDEQYF. CDR3 nucleotide sequence: TGTGCCAGCACTCGACTGGGGAGGGACGAGCAGTACTTC.

This clonotype has more than one count but fewer than ten. The V and J genes are TRBV7-9 and TRBJ2-7; D may be TRBD2 (7 bases). Trimming removed 2 bases at V and 4 bases at J, with 18 bases between. Germline V gives CDR1 SEHNR, CDR2 FQNEAQ (reference sequence). This CDR3 is built from 16 residues. The CDR3 coding sequence is TGTGCCAGCAGCTTAAGGGGTACGGGGGGCCAATACGAGCAGTACTTC. Protein: CASSLRGTGGQYEQYF.

This clonotype has at least ten counts. The V call is TRBV7-8, the J call TRBJ2-1, with D possibly matching TRBD2 (7 bases). Per the germline V gene, CDR1 is SGHVS and CDR2 is FQNEAQ. This CDR3 is 17 amino acids long. V was cut by 1 base and J by 8 bases, with 21 bases left in between. CDR3: CASSLVGGGAARYEQFF. In DNA, the CDR3 is TGTGCCAGCAGCTTAGTGGGTGGGGGGGCCGCAAGGTATGAGCAGTTCTTC. Full variable domain (remainder filled in from reference TRBV7-8 and TRBJ2-1): GAGVSQSPRYKVAKRGQDVALRCDPISGHVSLFWYQQALGQGPEFLTYFQNEAQLDKSGLPSDRFFAERPEGSVSTLKIQRTQQEDSAVYLCASSLVGGGAARYEQFFGPGTRLTVL.

This clonotype was found many times. This sequence joins TRBV7-2 and TRBJ1-5, with TRBD1 matching over 9 bases. CDR3 size: 18 residues. Trimming cost V 1 base and J 0 bases; bases outside gene matches: 7. Germline-derived CDR1 and CDR2 are SGHTA and FQGNSA. CDR3 sequence reads: CASSLGPTGGNSNQPQHF. DNA for the CDR3: TGTGCCAGCAGCTTAGGCCCGACAGGGGGTAATAGCAATCAGCCCCAGCATTTT. Together with reference TRBV7-2 and TRBJ1-5, the CDR3 gives the full variable domain: GAGVSQSPSNKVTEKGKDVELRCDPISGHTALYWYRQSLGQGLEFLIYFQGNSAPDKSGLPSDRFSAERTGGSVSTLTIQRTQQEDSAVYLCASSLGPTGGNSNQPQHFGDGTRLSIL.

The rearrangement links TRBV6-1 to TRBJ2-1; D gene ambiguous. V dropped 10 bases and J dropped 0 bases, with 16 bases sitting between them. Germline V gene data show CDR1 as MNHNS and CDR2 as SASEGT. The CDR3 length is 15 residues. The CDR3 loop reads CAILGNGVSYNEQFF. The DNA for the CDR3 is TGTGCCATCCTGGGGAATGGGGTCTCCTACAATGAGCAGTTCTTC.

This CDR3 is CASSLGTPPKTQFF. The CDR3 DNA reads as TGCGCCAGCAGCTTGGGTACCCCTCCGAAGACCCAGTTCTTC. This chain uses TRBV5-1 with TRBJ2-1; D not certain. CDR3 length: 14 amino acids. Per the germline V gene, CDR1 is SGHRS and CDR2 is YFSETQ. The V and J ends lost 0 bases and 13 bases respectively, with 17 bases between them.